The 2 T cell receptor beta chains presented below share a single source sample, sequenced in a study of beta chain features in type 1 diabetes. Notes on the study in general: Moderate but significant shortening of TCRB CDR3s was recorded in all four CD4+ subsets from Type 1 diabetes patients.

Expressed TCRB transcripts were sequenced because the isolated RNA had all been reverse transcribed beforehand. Sequenced by immunoSEQ multiplex PCR; TCRdb stores in-frame clones only, minus some. The repertoire holds approximately 600,000 clones, with roughly an eighth as singletons. Antigen specificity for these receptors is unknown. Sequencing used naive CD4+ T cells from blood. These receptors originate from a man aged 30 to 39 with type 1 diabetes.

The chain employs TRBV4-2 and TRBJ2-5; D is uncertain. The V end lost 4 bases, the J end lost 4 bases, and 7 bases lay between the germline ends. The germline gives CDR1 LGHNA, CDR2 YNFKEQ. The CDR3 consists of 12 residues. The CDR3 here is CASSRAGETQYF. The CDR3 nucleotides read TGTGCCAGCAGCCGGGCAGGAGAGACCCAGTACTTC.

V is TRBV9 and J is TRBJ2-2; D is unclear. V gave up 0 bases and J gave up 7 bases, with 4 bases separating them. This CDR3 is built from 12 residues. Germline lookup yields CDR1 SGDLS and CDR2 YYNGEE. CDR3 coding DNA: TGTGCCAGCAGCGTAGGCCTCGGGGAGCTGTTTTTT. It translates to CASSVGLGELFF.